Described below is a single T cell receptor beta chain sequence and its context. This sample was taken from a study of T-cell reconstitution after alpha-beta-depleted transplantation in children. The V gene's germline CDR1 is SGHTA and CDR2 FQGNSA. With 6 bases removed from V and 5 bases from J, the gap between germline ends came to 14 bases. The CDR3 sequence is 14 residues long. Unique molecular identifiers were incorporated when the TCRbeta library was constructed. Each CDR3 protein is one row after TCRdb ran MiXCR on the PCR reads. The sample has approximately 400,000 distinct CDR3 sequences, approximately 11% seen once.

The sequence was obtained from a human donor who donated a stem cell graft to a child with acute myeloid leukemia. The source was PBMCs from the stem cell graft donor, collected from the stem cell graft. This rearrangement joins TRBV7-2 to TRBJ2-1; D perhaps matches TRBD2 (6 bases). CDR3 residues: CASRPPGLHNEQFF. In DNA, the CDR3 is TGTGCCAGCAGACCACCGGGACTTCACAATGAGCAGTTCTTC.